The sequence of this T cell receptor (beta chain) was determined in a study of CD8 T cells in ankylosing spondylitis. Comment on this clonotype: What it binds is unknown.

This CDR3 is 17 amino acids long. With 4 bases clipped from V and 6 bases from J, the junction kept 16 bases outside the gene matches. CDR1 and CDR2 (germline): SGHDT, YYEEEE. Points from the study as a whole: With a CD8+ phenotype, disease-linked clones were relatively rare in peripheral blood. Among TCR beta sequences, a motif of several highly homologous variants appeared characteristic of ankylosing spondylitis blood. The authors reported significant enrichment of disease-linked clones in matched ankylosing spondylitis synovial fluid.

TCRdb reprocessed the 5' RACE reads via MiXCR and lists one record per CDR3 protein. This table holds 150,000 to 250,000 distinct CDR3 sequences, around 13% found once. The TCR sequence derives from a male donor with ankylosing spondylitis or in good health (not recorded which). The sample consisted of blood, either unsorted or a sorted T cell fraction (not recorded which). The chain carries TRBV5-6 and TRBJ2-3, with 8 bases aligning to TRBD2. For the CDR3, the DNA is TGTGCCAGCAGCCCCCCGCCGGGACTAGTATCCACGGATACGCAGTATTTT. It codes for CASSPPPGLVSTDTQYF.